Sequencing of this T cell receptor beta chain was carried out in a study of regulatory T cells in long-lasting Graves disease (dated by TCRdb to about 2021). For the study in its entirety: Antithyroid drugs had been taken for less than 3 months by newly diagnosed Graves' disease patients. Peripheral blood TCR sequencing and RNA sequencing compared persistent Graves' disease patients with newly diagnosed Graves' disease patients. The study was registered as a clinical trial and conducted in China. A total of about 33 samples underwent TCR sequencing: about 13 from persistent and some 20 from newly diagnosed Graves' disease patients. What the authors observed across the whole study: TRBV28, TRBJ1-2 and TRBJ2-5 were preferentially used in persistent disease, while TRBV20-1 and TRBJ2-1 were favored in newly diagnosed disease. Patients with persistent disease shared more public clonotypes (around 3,000) than newly diagnosed patients did (966). Persistent Graves' disease patients showed lower TCR Shannon entropy and fewer highly expanded clones than newly diagnosed patients, suggesting clonal expansion. Only peripheral blood was studied, because thyroid tissue, the primary lesion, was inaccessible. Sequencing and analysis were limited to the TCR beta chain. The authors noted that the small sample size was a limitation that may lower accuracy.

Sample time point, as interpreted from the label and publication: newly diagnosed GD, antithyroid drugs for less than 3 months. For both TCR sequencing and RNA sequencing, RNA was extracted from PBMCs using TRIzol. Graves' disease was diagnosed according to American Thyroid Association guidelines. Patients were recruited from an endocrinology department in Xi'an, China. From each patient, about 8.9 milliliters of peripheral blood was collected into an EDTA anticoagulant tube. Ficoll Paque Plus density gradient separation was used to isolate PBMCs, and no further T cell sorting was done. An Agilent 2100 Bioanalyzer and agarose gel were used to check RNA quality, while a NanoDrop 2000 measured RNA concentration. The CDR3 holds 12 amino acids from the cysteine to the phenylalanine. Of all the DNA, just the CDR3 is kept, 36 bases in frame from base 1. V is reduced by 2 bases and J by 2 bases, leaving a spacing of 3 bases between them. Via the germline V gene, CDR1 is SGHRS and CDR2 YFSETQ.

Library preparation used multiplex PCR. Sequencing used an Illumina HiSeq 4000. TCR beta libraries were built with iRepertoire HTBI primers and Arm-PCR amplification of CDR3 regions. PCR products were gel purified before sequencing. Per the original workflow: Gene usage analysis of CDR3 amino acid clonotypes relied on the roughly 60 TRBV and fewer than 15 TRBJ segments identified across samples. COPE and FqMerger were used to merge filtered high-quality paired reads into contigs. BLAST was used to align contigs to the IMGT TRBV, TRBD and TRBJ reference genes, and CDR3 was defined following IMGT. Clonotypes above 0.1% frequency were classified as highly expanded clones. Shannon entropy was used to measure repertoire diversity, and the Gini coefficient was used to measure V-J evenness. A clonotype found in more than one individual was treated as public. TCRdb itself trimmed the public reads at Q25 with fastp, ran MiXCR and retained productive beta chains. Every CDR3 protein is listed once, alongside the most common genes and DNA of its rows. The V and J calls come from TCRdb's annotation, not from the publication. The sample records 350,000 to 400,000 distinct CDR3 sequences, 15% to 20% of which are singletons. The ten largest clonotypes hold around 20% of the sample.

Worth noting for this clonotype: Its recognized antigen is unknown. No per-base quality is available; no much larger clone lies one base away.

These data were likewise used in another study, on T cells in Graves' hyperthyroidism and ophthalmopathy. From that second study: Stable Graves' hyperthyroidism was defined as no progression to ophthalmopathy during 18 months of follow-up. Hyperthyroidism patients were newly diagnosed, with disease duration under 2 months, and aged 18 to 65 years. Any patient with an uncontrolled infection, another autoimmune disease, pregnancy or lactation was excluded. Diagnoses were based on clinical symptoms, serum thyroxine and TRAb, thyroid ultrasound and orbital computed tomography. The TCR CDR3 was subjected to a first round of RT-PCR using the HTBI primer set and the Qiagen OneStep RT-PCR kit. Blood samples also contained most of the expanded thyroid clonotypes (frequency above 0.001), which suggests that blood repertoires may reflect thyroid immune responses. A 13 V-J signature model separated ophthalmopathy from stable hyperthyroidism, with about 90% sensitivity and 81.08% specificity in cross-validation and 80%/75% in testing. In validation, progression to ophthalmopathy was predicted by the model with 70% to 71% sensitivity and just over 72% specificity, a median of about 6 months before onset. A discovery cohort of about 100 patients, roughly 45 with Graves' ophthalmopathy and approximately 55 with stable Graves' hyperthyroidism, was used to find distinguishing TCR V-J signatures. Prospective prediction of ophthalmopathy was tested in an independent validation cohort of approximately 19 hyperthyroidism patients and some 17 patients who later progressed to ophthalmopathy. The 95 to 100 discovery patients were randomly divided into training and test sets at a 7:3 ratio. In addition, the study compared T-cell repertoires in thyroid tissue and in blood from about 6 Graves' hyperthyroidism patients. After blood sampling, hyperthyroidism patients were treated with methimazole at a starting dose of 30 mg daily, and ophthalmopathy patients were treated with high-dose intravenous methylprednisolone. A second multiplex PCR round built the libraries, followed by size selection and purification. Paired-end sequencing of the libraries was performed with 100 bp reads on an Illumina HiSeq2000. SOAPnuke was used to process the raw data, throwing out any read that contained adapters or uncalled bases, had a mean Phred below 15, or lacked an exact constant-primer or identifier match. High-quality paired reads were merged with COPE v1.2.5, and unique nucleotide sequences were defined as clonotypes. Clonotypes were aligned to IMGT TRBV, TRBD and TRBJ reference segments using MiTCR v1.1. Only V-J combinations with frequency above 0.0001, covering 98% to 99.2% of repertoires, were analysed. A TCS score was defined as the ratio of F50 (clonal expansion) to E x V (chaos), with BLOSUM62-based TCRdist applied between CDR3 peptides within each V-J. Welch's t-statistics and random forest reduced around 550 V-J features to around 14, which were used in a naive Bayes classifier (R e1071). No statistical method was used to set the sample size in advance, and investigators knew the group allocation. According to the paper, TCR Vbeta CDR3 sequencing was carried out on around 140 peripheral blood samples, which came from under 50 ophthalmopathy, around 74 hyperthyroidism and 17 progressor patients.

The receptor comes from a woman aged 18-29 years with Graves disease. Donor details come from another sample of the same person, matched by shared clones. The sequences come from peripheral blood mononuclear cells (PBMCs), collected at new diagnosis, from a patient treated with antithyroid drugs. The chain is encoded by TRBV5-1 joined to TRBJ2-3, with the D gene call left open. CDR3 loop: CASSFTTDTQYF. The sequenced DNA: TGCGCCAGCAGCTTCACCACAGATACGCAGTATTTT.